One sample yielded the 10 T cell receptor beta chains listed below, sequenced in a study of glioma-infiltrating T cells after dendritic cell vaccination. As to time point: after dendritic cell vaccination, including at tumor progression/relapse. Sequencing used immunoSEQ multiplex PCR; TCRdb keeps in-frame clones, though not all of them. The sample holds roughly 80,000 clones; around nine tenths are singletons and the top ten take more than 2%. Sequenced material: blood, taken after dendritic cell vaccination. These receptors came from a human donor with glioblastoma.

V gene TRBV25-1 combines with J gene TRBJ2-1, with 8 bases aligning to TRBD2. There are 15 residues in the CDR3. The ends lost 8 bases at V and 5 bases at J; junction bases unmatched: 11. Germline V gives CDR1 MGHDK, CDR2 SYGVNS. The DNA for the CDR3 is TGTGCCAGCGGAAGAGCGGGGGCCGGGAACAATGAGCAGTTCTTC. Amino acid sequence: CASGRAGAGNNEQFF.

A single count supports this clone. A read error may produce the germline difference seen at one junction end. The chain uses TRBV7-7 and TRBJ2-2; 7 nucleotides line up with TRBD2. Germline lookup yields CDR1 SSHAT and CDR2 FNYEAQ (reference sequence). This CDR3 region has 17 residues. The CDR3 DNA reads as TGTGCTAGCAGCGCCCAACCCCTAGCGGAGAACACCGGGGAGCTGTTTTTT. This translates into CASSAQPLAENTGELFF.

This rearrangement joins TRBV6-5 to TRBJ2-7, with TRBD1 matching over 10 bases. J lost 5 bases, V lost 5 bases, and 6 bases had no gene match. Germline CDR1 is MNHEY and CDR2 is SVGAGI. The CDR3 runs 14 residues. The CDR3 coding sequence is TGTGCCAGCAGTAGAGGGGACAGGGGAAACGAGCAGTACTTC. Residues: CASSRGDRGNEQYF.

This clone was found once. This chain connects TRBV11-2 to TRBJ2-1; 9 nucleotides line up with TRBD2. CDR1 SGHAT and CDR2 FQNNGV come from the germline V gene. Losses at the gene ends were 3 bases for V and 2 bases for J; bases not matched to a gene: 2. The CDR3 has 15 amino acids. The CDR3 loop reads CASSFIAGAYNEQFF. CDR3 coding DNA: TGTGCCAGCAGCTTCATAGCGGGAGCCTACAATGAGCAGTTCTTC.

CDR3 amino acids: CASSPIDSYKNIQYF. As DNA, the CDR3 is TGTGCCAGCTCACCAATAGACAGCTATAAAAACATTCAGTACTTC. The V and J genes are TRBV18 and TRBJ2-4; a possible D gene is TRBD1 (5 bases). CDR3 length: 15 amino acids. V was pared by 2 bases and J by 4 bases, with 12 bases between. Germline V CDR1 and CDR2: KGHSH, LQKENI. The full variable domain, completed using reference TRBV18 and TRBJ2-4, is NAGVMQNPRHLVRRRGQEARLRCSPMKGHSHVYWYRQLPEEGLKFMVYLQKENIIDESGMPKERFSAEFPKEGPSILRIQQVVRGDSAAYFCASSPIDSYKNIQYFGAGTRLSVL.

In its sample, this clone was seen a few times. The rearrangement uses TRBV30 and TRBJ2-5; 8 bases fit TRBD2. This CDR3 region has 17 residues. V dropped 0 bases and J dropped 4; count of bases not matched to a gene: 13. Looked up from germline, CDR1 is GTSNPN and CDR2 is SVGIG (reference sequence). The CDR3 is CAWSVIPLLAERETQYF. The DNA for the CDR3 is TGTGCCTGGAGTGTAATTCCCCTACTAGCGGAGCGAGAGACCCAGTACTTC.

CDR3: CASSGGGVEVEQYF. The CDR3 DNA follows: TGTGCCAGCAGCGGCGGGGGGGTAGAGGTCGAGCAGTACTTC. The chain is built from TRBV6-5 and TRBJ2-7, with TRBD2 identical over 9 bases. CDR1 is MNHEY and CDR2 is SVGAGI in the germline V gene. This CDR3 region has 14 residues. The ends lost 6 bases at V and 6 bases at J; junction bases unmatched: 9.

The V gene is TRBV6-1, the J gene TRBJ1-1, with D uncertain. The CDR3 sequence is 15 residues long. V dropped 1 base and J dropped 4 bases, with 13 bases sitting between them. Germline V gene sequence: CDR1 MNHNS, CDR2 SASEGT. CDR3 amino acids: CASSEVGTGVTEAFF. CDR3 bases: TGTGCCAGCAGTGAAGTAGGAACCGGAGTCACTGAAGCTTTCTTT.

This chain links TRBV11-3 with TRBJ1-2; D is possibly TRBD1 (5 bases). The CDR3 length is 16 residues. The V gene lost 0 bases and the J gene lost 4 bases, with 15 bases spanning the gap. Germline values: CDR1 SGHNT, CDR2 YENEEA. CDR3 coding DNA: TGTGCCAGCAGCTTAGAGGGTCGGGGGGGACGCTATGGCTACACCTTC. This sequence encodes CASSLEGRGGRYGYTF.

The J gene is TRBJ2-7, the V gene TRBV7-9; D may be TRBD1 (6 bases). CDR1 and CDR2 (germline): SEHNR, FQNEAQ (reference sequence). Trimming took 5 bases from V and 6 from J, leaving 23 bases between them. The CDR3 is 16 amino acids. The CDR3 here is CASSARSRRTESEQYF. As DNA, the CDR3 is TGTGCCAGCAGCGCCCGGTCCCGTCGGACAGAAAGCGAGCAGTACTTC.